Here is one TCR beta chain with its context. The germline V gene encodes CDR1 SGDLS and CDR2 YYNGEE. The CDR3 contains 15 residues. The ends were cut back, 0 bases at V and 0 bases at J, with 8 bases in the middle. This sample is part of a study of blood T cell repertoires in COVID-19. How the authors handled the data: Reference gene primer amplification gave nucleated cell count estimates. TCRdb's copy holds only in-frame clones and misses some; the assay was immunoSEQ multiplex PCR. The V and J calls and clone size come from that table; D and trimming were worked out from the DNA. The table lists nearly 100,000 clones, about 88% of them singletons, with 17% in the top ten.

The chain recombines TRBV9 with TRBJ2-3; D is perhaps TRBD2 (5 bases). What was sequenced was peripheral blood. The TCR sequence derives from a woman aged 55-69 years with acute or convalescent COVID-19. The CDR3 nucleotides read TGTGCCAGCAGCGTAGAACAGCGGAGCACAGATACGCAGTATTTT. This translates into CASSVEQRSTDTQYF.